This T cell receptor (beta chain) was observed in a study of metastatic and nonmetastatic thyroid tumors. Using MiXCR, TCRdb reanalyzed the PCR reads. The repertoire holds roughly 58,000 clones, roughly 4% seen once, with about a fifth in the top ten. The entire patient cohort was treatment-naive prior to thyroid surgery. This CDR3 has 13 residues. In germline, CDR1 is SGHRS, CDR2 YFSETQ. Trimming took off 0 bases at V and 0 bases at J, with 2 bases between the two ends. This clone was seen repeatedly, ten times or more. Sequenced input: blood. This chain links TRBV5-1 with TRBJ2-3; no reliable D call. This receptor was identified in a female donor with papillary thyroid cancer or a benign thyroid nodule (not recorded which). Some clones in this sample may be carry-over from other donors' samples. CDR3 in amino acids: CASSLGSTDTQYF. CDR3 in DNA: TGCGCCAGCAGCTTGGGCAGCACAGATACGCAGTATTTT.